The sequence of this T cell receptor (beta chain) was determined in a study of cytomegalovirus exposure and HLA in healthy donors. The PCR made use of 60 Vbeta and 13 Jbeta primers. In the original processing: Later analysis identified tens of millions of unique TCR beta chains, about 10 million shared. Data came from immunoSEQ multiplex PCR; TCRdb stores just in-frame clones and leaves some out. V and J calls and clone size come straight from that table; D and trimming were deduced from the DNA. The sample lists about 190,000 clones, more than 75% seen once, with 1.5% to 2% in the top ten. This clone was counted between two and nine times. Per germline, CDR1 SGHTA and CDR2 FQGTGA. V lost 5 bases and J lost 0, with 11 bases in between. This CDR3 has 16 amino acids.

Input material: PBMCs. This sequence joins TRBV7-3 and TRBJ2-6, with D possibly being TRBD1 (5 bases). The sequence came from a woman aged 18-29 years in good health and CMV-seronegative. CDR3 in DNA: TGTGCCAGCAGCCTCAGACAGACCTCTGGGGCCAACGTCCTGACTTTC. Its translation: CASSLRQTSGANVLTF. The full variable domain, rest sourced from reference TRBV7-3 and TRBJ2-6, is GAGVSQTPSNKVTEKGKYVELRCDPISGHTALYWYRQSLGQGPEFLIYFQGTGAADDSGLPNDRFFAVRPEGSVSTLKIQRTERGDSAVYLCASSLRQTSGANVLTFGAGSRLTVL.